These 7 T cell receptor beta chains share one sample of origin, sequenced in a study of T cells after yellow fever vaccination. TCRdb re-called the 5' RACE reads through MiXCR, storing one row per CDR3 protein. The profile covers 250,000 to 300,000 distinct CDR3 sequences, with around 9.3% appearing a single time and over 3% taken by the ten largest. Sequenced here: CD4+ T cells sorted from PBMCs, sampled 5 days after the yellow fever booster vaccination. Source of these receptors: a man aged 18 to 30 who received the YFV17D yellow fever vaccine.

This clonotype turned up a few times. The chain carries TRBV11-2 and TRBJ2-5; tentative D call: TRBD2 (5 bases). The CDR3 sequence is 15 residues long. The V gene lost 0 bases and the J gene lost 9 bases, with 17 bases spanning the gap. The germline V gene encodes CDR1 SGHAT and CDR2 FQNNGV. Here the CDR3 reads CASSLDLGVPGAQYF. CDR3 coding DNA: TGTGCCAGCAGCTTAGATCTTGGCGTTCCCGGGGCCCAGTACTTC.

This clonotype appeared a few times. This chain links TRBV12-3 or TRBV12-4 with TRBJ1-5; TRBD1 aligns across 7 bases. The CDR3 consists of 16 residues. After removal of 6 bases from V and 4 bases from J, the junction contained 12 bases not matched to a gene. In DNA, the CDR3 is TGTGCCAGCAGCCGGAGAGGACAGGCCCTTAATCAGCCCCAGCATTTT. Protein product: CASSRRGQALNQPQHF.

This clonotype was picked up many times. V is TRBV12-3 or TRBV12-4 and J is TRBJ2-1; D might be TRBD1 (5 bases). Trimming stripped 5 bases from V and 5 bases from J, with 13 bases between. CDR3 length: 14 amino acids. The CDR3: CASSLHTGNNEQFF. CDR3 DNA: TGTGCCAGCAGTCTACACACAGGTAACAATGAGCAGTTCTTC.

This clonotype was detected ten times or more. V gene TRBV12-3 or TRBV12-4 combines with J gene TRBJ1-1; D gene ambiguous. The CDR3 has 12 residues. Trimming took 11 bases from V and 2 from J, leaving 12 bases between them. DNA of the CDR3: TGTGCCCTAAGGCCGAGAAACACTGAAGCTTTCTTT. Translating it yields CALRPRNTEAFF.

This clonotype was observed a few times. The chain couples TRBV7-9 to TRBJ2-5, with 7 positions matching TRBD1. V trimming: 2 bases; J trimming: 0 bases; junction bases outside the gene matches: 15. CDR3 length: 19 residues. The germline V gene has CDR1 SEHNR and CDR2 FQNEAQ (reference sequence). The CDR3 reads CASSLRATGKFPYQETQYF. Here the CDR3 DNA reads TGTGCCAGCAGCTTAAGGGCGACAGGGAAGTTCCCGTACCAAGAGACCCAGTACTTC.

This clonotype was observed a handful of times. The V gene is TRBV6-5, the J gene TRBJ2-2; 12 positions match TRBD2. The CDR3 sequence is 16 residues long. CDR1 and CDR2 (germline): MNHEY, SVGAGI. J lost 4 bases, V lost 5 bases, and 5 bases had no gene match. The CDR3 is CASSQTSGGFTGELFF. CDR3 nucleotides: TGTGCCAGCAGTCAGACTAGCGGGGGTTTCACCGGGGAGCTGTTTTTT.

This clonotype was counted a few times. CDR3 DNA: TGCAGTGCTAGATCCCGGGGGCCCACTGAAGCTTTCTTT. Its translation: CSARSRGPTEAFF. The rearrangement links TRBV20-1 to TRBJ1-1, with D perhaps TRBD1 (6 bases). Germline V gene lookup returns CDR1 DFQATT and CDR2 SNEGSKA (reference sequence). This CDR3 spans 13 amino acids. V lost 2 bases to trimming and J lost 4 bases, with 11 bases between them.